The clone carrying this T cell receptor beta chain has only a few counts. Trimming left V 0 bases short and J 7 bases short, with 6 bases between. Germline lookup yields CDR1 GTSNPN and CDR2 SVGIG (reference sequence). CDR3 size: 11 residues. The data were taken from a study of patients and donors after allogeneic stem cell transplantation. TCRdb analysed the RT-PCR reads with MiXCR anew, one entry per CDR3 protein. Of 190,000 or so distinct CDR3 sequences listed, 35% to 50% were seen once; the top ten hold 33%. The specimen was blood, either unsorted or a sorted T cell fraction (not recorded which). The sequence was collected from a human donor who was either an allogeneic HSCT recipient or a stem cell or donor lymphocyte infusion donor (not recorded which). It is not recorded whose cells these are; they may come from a transplant donor. The V and J genes are TRBV30 and TRBJ1-2; D is unresolved. DNA for the CDR3: TGTGCCTGGAGTGTACCGGGTGGCTACACCTTC. Residues: CAWSVPGGYTF.